This TCR beta chain was retrieved from a study of T-cell memory formation after mild COVID-19. Study-wide context: Clustering of TCRs was largely donor specific.

CDR1 is LNHDA, CDR2 SQIVND, per germline (reference sequence). Trimming took 3 bases from V and 1 from J, leaving 18 bases between them. CDR3 length: 17 amino acids. This clonotype has more than one count but fewer than ten. Its matching antigen is unknown. TCRdb reprocessed the 5' RACE reads with MiXCR, giving one entry per CDR3 protein. The sample consists of roughly 110,000 distinct CDR3 sequences, over 10% of them appearing once. Overall study findings and caveats: Clones shrinking between day 15 and 85 showed a balanced CD4/CD8 split, and those that grew later tilted toward CD4+. Pre-infection memory contained some responding clones, which suggested that cross-reactive memory had joined. Mostly located in CM and EM were contracting CD4+ clones, with contracting CD8+ clones located in EMRA.

The receptor's source is an adult woman who had mild COVID-19 (a few samples of this study predate the infection). Cell type and time point are not known. The sample comprised PBMCs or a T cell subset sorted from them (not recorded which). The rearrangement links TRBV19 to TRBJ1-1; TRBD1 might be the D (5 bases). CDR3 sequence (DNA): TGTGCCAGTAGTATCCTTAACAATCAGGGACCGAACACTGAAGCTTTCTTT. This codes for CASSILNNQGPNTEAFF.